Following are 26 T cell receptor beta chains from one sample sequenced in a study of cytomegalovirus exposure and HLA in healthy donors. Amplification used 60 Vbeta primers and 13 Jbeta primers. Produced via immunoSEQ multiplex PCR; TCRdb's table is partial and in-frame only. The sample has more than 100,000 clones. The sample comprised PBMCs. These receptors came from a man in his forties or fifties in good health and CMV-seronegative.

The chain recombines TRBV6-1 with TRBJ1-5; TRBD1 matches 7 bases. J lost 2 bases, V lost 8 bases, and 6 bases had no gene match. Germline lookup yields CDR1 MNHNS and CDR2 SASEGT. The CDR3 spans 14 residues. This CDR3 is CASDRAIGNQPQHF. CDR3 coding DNA: TGTGCCAGCGACAGGGCGATTGGCAATCAGCCCCAGCATTTT.

The V call is TRBV11-2, the J call TRBJ2-1; 7 nucleotides align to TRBD2. V was clipped by 1 base and J by 8 bases; unmatched bases: 8. The CDR3 runs 15 residues. CDR1 and CDR2 (germline): SGHAT, FQNNGV. CDR3 sequence (DNA): TGTGCCAGCAGCTTAGCTGCGGGAGATGTCTATGAGCAGTTCTTC. It is translated as CASSLAAGDVYEQFF.

The V call is TRBV5-1, the J call TRBJ1-2; the D is unclear. Germline CDR1 SGHRS, CDR2 YFSETQ. V dropped 0 bases and J dropped 6 bases, with 12 bases sitting between them. The CDR3 runs to 14 residues. CDR3 nucleotide sequence: TGCGCCAGCAGCTTGGCGCCCGGGTTTGATGGCTACACCTTC. Translating it yields CASSLAPGFDGYTF.

This chain connects TRBV1 to TRBJ1-3. TRBV1 is given as a pseudogene. The CDR3 contains 17 residues. The CDR3 DNA reads as TGCACCAGCAGCCATTCCGGGAGAGCTCAAGCGGGAAACACCATATATTTT. Its protein product is CTSSHSGRAQAGNTIYF.

The chain combines TRBV7-6 with TRBJ2-5, with D hard to call. The assigned J gene may be wrong: the sequence end matches TRBJ2-7 better. The CDR3 runs to 14 residues. Germline V gives CDR1 SGHVS, CDR2 FNYEAQ. Here the CDR3 DNA reads TGTGCCAGCAGCTTAGTCGCCTTCTCCTACGAGCAGTACTTC. Translated: CASSLVAFSYEQYF.

V is TRBV5-4 and J is TRBJ2-1, with 8 positions matching TRBD1. This CDR3 spans 14 amino acids. Germline assignment: CDR1 SGHNT and CDR2 YYREEE (reference sequence). Trimming took 4 bases from V and 2 from J; bases not matched to a gene: 2. The CDR3 DNA reads as TGTGCCAGCAGCCAGGGGGCGGCCTACAATGAGCAGTTCTTC. Translated, it gives CASSQGAAYNEQFF.

The gene calls are TRBV5-1 and TRBJ1-2; D remains unclear. CDR1 is SGHRS, CDR2 YFSETQ, per germline. V was clipped by 0 bases and J by 6 bases, with 12 bases between them. The CDR3 loop spans 14 amino acids. The CDR3 coding sequence is TGCGCCAGCAGCTTGGATTTGCTGAGGGATGGCTACACCTTC. Translated: CASSLDLLRDGYTF.

The J gene is TRBJ2-5, the V gene TRBV5-1; maybe TRBD1 (6 bases). Trimming removed 0 bases from V and 3 bases from J, with 6 bases in between. From germline, CDR1 is SGHRS and CDR2 YFSETQ. The CDR3 length is 13 residues. The CDR3 sequence is CASSLDREETQYF. CDR3 nucleotide sequence: TGCGCCAGCAGCTTGGACAGGGAAGAGACCCAGTACTTC.

The rearrangement uses TRBV6-6 and TRBJ1-3; no definite D call. The CDR3 has 14 amino acids. The V and J ends lost 6 bases and 2 bases respectively, with 11 bases between them. The germline CDR1 and CDR2 sequences are MNHNY and SVGAGI (reference sequence). The CDR3 spells CASRQTETGNTIYF. The CDR3 bases are TGTGCCAGCAGGCAAACAGAGACTGGAAACACCATATATTTT.

In the case of this clone: Other DNA sequences in the same sample also yield this CDR3. The gene calls are TRBV5-1 and TRBJ1-1; 8 nucleotides align to TRBD1. V lost 3 bases, J lost 1 base, and 5 bases stayed unmatched. There are 15 residues in the CDR3. CDR1 is SGHRS and CDR2 is YFSETQ in the germline V gene. CDR3 nucleotide sequence: TGCGCCAGCAGCTCCTGGACAGGGCCGAACACTGAAGCTTTCTTT. Protein sequence: CASSSWTGPNTEAFF.

The chain couples TRBV18 to TRBJ1-3; unclear D gene. The CDR3 totals 16 residues. V lost 0 bases and J 0 bases, leaving 9 bases between the germline ends. Germline-derived CDR1 and CDR2 are KGHSH and LQKENI. DNA for the CDR3: TGTGCCAGCTCACCACCGTCCTCAGTCTCTGGAAACACCATATATTTT. Amino acids: CASSPPSSVSGNTIYF. Full variable domain (outside the CDR3, taken from reference TRBV18 and TRBJ1-3): NAGVMQNPRHLVRRRGQEARLRCSPMKGHSHVYWYRQLPEEGLKFMVYLQKENIIDESGMPKERFSAEFPKEGPSILRIQQVVRGDSAAYFCASSPPSSVSGNTIYFGEGSWLTVV.

The genes are TRBV2 and TRBJ2-5; the match to TRBD1 covers 7 bases. The J call may be mistaken, given a closer DNA end match to TRBJ2-7. The length of the CDR3 is 15 residues. CDR1 is SNHLY, CDR2 FYNNEI, per germline. The CDR3 region is CASSGNRGLSYEQYF. The CDR3 region has the DNA TGTGCCAGCAGTGGAAACAGGGGCCTGTCCTACGAGCAGTACTTC.

This rearrangement joins TRBV18 to TRBJ1-6; weak D call: TRBD1 (5 bases). V gave up 5 bases and J gave up 10 bases, with 21 bases separating them. There are 16 residues in the CDR3. The V gene's germline CDR1 is KGHSH and CDR2 LQKENI. The CDR3 DNA follows: TGTGCCAGCTCATTAGCGACGGGGGAGATGAGCTCACCCCTCCACTTT. As protein: CASSLATGEMSSPLHF.

The gene calls are TRBV6-5 and TRBJ1-3; D is undetermined. V gave up 6 bases and J gave up 0 bases, with 12 bases separating them. Germline loops: CDR1 MNHEY, CDR2 SVGAGI. This CDR3 is 15 amino acids long. The CDR3 region has the DNA TGTGCCAGCAGCCTTGGGCACCACTCTGGAAACACCATATATTTT. Translated: CASSLGHHSGNTIYF.

The chain's CDR3 is CASSLGSTEPGNQPQHF. The CDR3 DNA follows: TGTGCCAGCAGTTTAGGTTCAACGGAGCCCGGCAATCAGCCCCAGCATTTT. The rearrangement uses TRBV27 and TRBJ1-5; unclear D gene. Germline CDR1 and CDR2: MNHEY and SMNVEV (reference sequence). The germline V and J ends were trimmed by 2 bases and 2 bases, with 16 bases remaining between them. The CDR3 spans 17 residues.

The genes are TRBV15 and TRBJ2-7; D possibly corresponds to TRBD2 (6 bases). This CDR3 contains 14 residues. Germline loops: CDR1 LNHNV, CDR2 YYDKDF (reference sequence). Trimming pared 5 bases from V and 1 base from J, leaving 12 bases between. The CDR3 protein is CATSPSTRSYEQYF. DNA for the CDR3: TGTGCCACCAGCCCATCGACTAGATCCTACGAGCAGTACTTC. Full variable domain (missing parts from reference TRBV15 and TRBJ2-7): DAMVIQNPRYQVTQFGKPVTLSCSQTLNHNVMYWYQQKSSQAPKLLFHYYDKDFNNEADTPDNFQSRRPNTSFCFLDIRSPGLGDTAMYLCATSPSTRSYEQYFGPGTRLTVT.

The chain combines TRBV13 with TRBJ2-3; 8 bases fit TRBD2. Germline CDR1 and CDR2: PRHDT and FYEKMQ (reference sequence). V shed 4 bases and J 6 bases; nucleotides not matched to a gene: 18. The CDR3 spans 18 residues. CDR3 nucleotides: TGTGCCAGCAGCTCCCCGGGGGGGCTAAGAGGAGAGGGTGATACGCAGTATTTT. This translates into CASSSPGGLRGEGDTQYF.

The CDR3 is CASSGLHEQFF. The CDR3, as DNA: TGTGCCAGCAGTGGACTCCATGAGCAGTTCTTC. This chain connects TRBV25-1 to TRBJ2-1; the D is unclear. The germline V gene encodes CDR1 MGHDK and CDR2 SYGVNS. V shed 4 bases and J shed 8 bases, with 6 bases lying between them. The length of the CDR3 is 11 residues.

A word on this clone: Distinct nucleotide sequences in the sample also encode this CDR3. The chain uses TRBV5-1 and TRBJ2-3; 8 nucleotides line up with TRBD1. Unmatched junction bases numbered 13, after V lost 2 bases and J lost 2 bases. The CDR3 length is 18 residues. Germline V gene lookup returns CDR1 SGHRS and CDR2 YFSETQ. DNA for the CDR3: TGCGCCAGCAGCTTTGTGACCGTTGGACAGGGAAACACAGATACGCAGTATTTT. The encoded protein is CASSFVTVGQGNTDTQYF.

The chain recombines TRBV5-1 with TRBJ2-3; 9 nucleotides align to TRBD1. J was trimmed by 3 bases and V by 3 bases; bases with no gene match: 2. The germline V gene has CDR1 SGHRS and CDR2 YFSETQ. The CDR3 sequence is 14 residues long. The CDR3 loop reads CASSYGQGTDTQYF. In DNA, the CDR3 is TGCGCCAGCAGCTATGGACAGGGGACAGATACGCAGTATTTT.

The chain couples TRBV4-3 to TRBJ1-2; 7 bases fit TRBD1. This CDR3 region has 18 residues. V shed 1 base and J 4 bases; nucleotides not matched to a gene: 15. Germline V gene lookup returns CDR1 LGHNA and CDR2 YSLEER. The CDR3 here is CASSQGFSTGNTRYGYTF. CDR3 in DNA: TGCGCCAGCAGCCAAGGCTTTTCGACAGGGAACACCCGCTATGGCTACACCTTC.

The CDR3 region has the DNA TGTGCCAGCAGCCAACAGGAGAACACTGAAGCTTTCTTT. It translates to CASSQQENTEAFF. This chain joins TRBV16 and TRBJ1-1; D ambiguous. This CDR3 contains 13 residues. Trimming removed 2 bases from V and 1 base from J, with 5 bases in between. The V gene's germline CDR1 is KGHSY and CDR2 FQNENV.

The gene calls are TRBV29-1 and TRBJ1-1, with D tentatively TRBD1 (6 bases). CDR1 and CDR2 from the germline V gene are SQVTM and ANQGSEA. V was shortened by 5 bases and J by 1 base, with 11 bases between the two germline ends. The CDR3 totals 13 residues. This CDR3 is CSVSRGENTEAFF. CDR3 nucleotide sequence: TGCAGCGTTTCCAGGGGTGAGAACACTGAAGCTTTCTTT.

The gene calls are TRBV27 and TRBJ1-1; weak D call: TRBD1 (6 bases). The germline V and J ends were trimmed by 5 bases and 4 bases, with 14 bases remaining between them. CDR1 and CDR2 from the germline V gene are MNHEY and SMNVEV (reference sequence). This CDR3 region has 14 residues. The CDR3 DNA follows: TGTGCCAGCAGTCGAACCAGGGGCGGCACTGAAGCTTTCTTT. Amino acids: CASSRTRGGTEAFF.

The gene calls are TRBV2 and TRBJ2-3; weak D call: TRBD1 (7 bases). V lost 7 bases to trimming and J lost 3 bases, with 17 bases between them. In germline, CDR1 is SNHLY, CDR2 FYNNEI. The CDR3 is made up of 15 amino acids. The CDR3 reads CASIQRGLATDTQYF. DNA of the CDR3: TGTGCCAGCATTCAGAGGGGGCTAGCGACAGATACGCAGTATTTT.

The chain carries TRBV7-2 and TRBJ2-3; D unclear. Per the germline V gene, CDR1 is SGHTA and CDR2 is FQGNSA. V gave up 5 bases and J gave up 0 bases, with 9 bases separating them. The CDR3 spans 14 residues. CDR3 amino acids: CASSINYSTDTQYF. CDR3 nucleotides: TGTGCCAGCAGCATCAACTATAGCACAGATACGCAGTATTTT.